The source of this T cell receptor (beta chain) is a study of blood T cell repertoires in COVID-19. About the research overall: Samples of COVID-19 (acute and convalescent) were obtained from the United States, Italy and Spain.

Germline loops: CDR1 SNHLY, CDR2 FYNNEI. The CDR3 contains 14 residues. Trimming stripped 8 bases from V and 2 bases from J, with 15 bases between. In this sample, this clone turned up many times. As handled by the study authors: Amplification of reference gene primers was used by the study to estimate nucleated cell counts. Only in-frame clones appear in the TCRdb table, and some are missing; sequencing was by immunoSEQ multiplex PCR. V and J calls and clone size come straight from that table; D and trimming were deduced from the DNA. The repertoire has 350,000 to 450,000 clones, around 87% of them found once; the top ten carry 2.5% to 3.5%.

The chain recombines TRBV2 with TRBJ2-5; D gene ambiguous. This sequence originates from a human donor in a cohort sampled during active COVID-19. The sequenced material came from peripheral blood. The CDR3 DNA reads TGTGCCAGCGCTGTAGGCCGGGTTCAAGAGACCCAGTACTTC. Translating gives CASAVGRVQETQYF.